This record covers a single TCR beta chain. Its target is not known. Possible read error: a much larger clone is one base away. Unsorted whole blood supplied the blood RNA, and germline DNA was isolated too. This sample is drawn from a study of tumor-infiltrating lymphocytes in primary liver carcinoma. Findings and caveats of the study: Against blood, tumors held a significantly higher top-250-clone fraction (p = 0.039).

TCR beta cDNA came from roughly 550 ng total RNA, primed with a constant-region primer. Nested multiplex PCR, run for three rounds with slightly modified ARM-PCR, yielded TCR beta libraries. In the first two PCR rounds, TRBV1-TRBV30 forward primers were paired with a C-beta reverse primer, and each round lasted about 9 cycles. One entry per CDR3 protein, called by TCRdb with MiXCR from the multiplex PCR reads. The sample lists fewer than 350,000 distinct CDR3 sequences; about two thirds were seen once. Germline V gene lookup returns CDR1 MNHNS and CDR2 SASEGT. This CDR3 spans 13 amino acids. Trimming cost V 4 bases and J 8 bases, with 11 bases left between them.

The clonotype originates from a man between 35 and 55 years old with primary liver carcinoma and hepatitis B virus infection. The chain employs TRBV6-1 and TRBJ1-4; D unclear. Sample: peripheral blood. CDR3 in DNA: TGTGCCAGCAGTGTCCTGATTAGGGAAAAACTGTTTTTT. This translates into CASSVLIREKLFF.